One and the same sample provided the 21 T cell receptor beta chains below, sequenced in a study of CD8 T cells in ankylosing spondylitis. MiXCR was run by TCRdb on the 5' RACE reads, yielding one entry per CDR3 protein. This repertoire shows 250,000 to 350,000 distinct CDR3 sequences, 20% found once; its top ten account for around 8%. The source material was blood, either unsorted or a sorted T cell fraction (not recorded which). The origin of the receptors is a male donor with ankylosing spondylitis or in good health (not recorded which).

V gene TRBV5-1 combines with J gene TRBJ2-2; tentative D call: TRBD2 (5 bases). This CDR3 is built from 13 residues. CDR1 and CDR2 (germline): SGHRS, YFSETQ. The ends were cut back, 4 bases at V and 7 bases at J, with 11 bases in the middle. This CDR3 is CASSLLRDGELFF. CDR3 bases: TGCGCCAGCAGCCTCCTACGGGACGGGGAGCTGTTTTTT.

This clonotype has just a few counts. CDR3 in amino acids: CASSEEGRGYQPQHF. In DNA form, the CDR3 reads TGTGCCAGCAGCGAGGAGGGTAGGGGTTATCAGCCCCAGCATTTT. V usage is TRBV12-3 or TRBV12-4 and J usage is TRBJ1-5, with D perhaps matching TRBD1 (5 bases). The CDR3 spans 15 residues. Trimming stripped 6 bases from V and 5 bases from J, with 17 bases between.

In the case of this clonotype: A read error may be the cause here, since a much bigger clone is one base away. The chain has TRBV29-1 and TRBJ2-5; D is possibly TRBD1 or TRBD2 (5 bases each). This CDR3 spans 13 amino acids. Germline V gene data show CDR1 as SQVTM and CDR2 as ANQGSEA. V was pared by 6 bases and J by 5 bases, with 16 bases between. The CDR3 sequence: CSVGAGARETQYF. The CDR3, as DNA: TGCAGCGTAGGTGCCGGGGCACGGGAGACCCAGTACTTC. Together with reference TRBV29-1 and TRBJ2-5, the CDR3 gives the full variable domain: SAVISQKPSRDICQRGTSLTIQCQVDSQVTMMFWYRQQPGQSLTLIATANQGSEATYESGFVIDKFPISRPNLTFSTLTVSNMSPEDSSIYLCSVGAGARETQYFGPGTRLLVL.

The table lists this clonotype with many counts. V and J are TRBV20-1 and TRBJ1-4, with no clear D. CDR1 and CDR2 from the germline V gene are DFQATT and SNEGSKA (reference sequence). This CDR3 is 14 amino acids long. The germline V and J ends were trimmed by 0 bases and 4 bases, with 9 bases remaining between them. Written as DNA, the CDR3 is TGCAGTGCTAGAGAGAGGTTTCTTAATGAAAAACTGTTTTTT. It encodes CSARERFLNEKLFF.

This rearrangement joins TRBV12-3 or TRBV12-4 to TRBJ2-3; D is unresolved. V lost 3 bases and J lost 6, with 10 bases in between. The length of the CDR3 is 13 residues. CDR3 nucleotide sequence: TGTGCCAGCAGTTTCGAGCTAGTTGATACGCAGTATTTT. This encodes CASSFELVDTQYF.

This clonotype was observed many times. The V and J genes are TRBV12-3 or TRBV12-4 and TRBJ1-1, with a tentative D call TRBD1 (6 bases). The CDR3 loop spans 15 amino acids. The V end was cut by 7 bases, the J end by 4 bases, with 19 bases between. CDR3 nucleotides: TGTGCCAGCACCTGGGGGGGCGCGGGGACCACTGAAGCTTTCTTT. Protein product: CASTWGGAGTTEAFF.

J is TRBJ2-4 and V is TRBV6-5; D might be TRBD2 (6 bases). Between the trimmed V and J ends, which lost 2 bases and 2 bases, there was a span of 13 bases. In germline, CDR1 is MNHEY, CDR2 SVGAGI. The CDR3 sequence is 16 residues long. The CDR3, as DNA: TGTGCCAGCAGTTACGGGGGGAGACGAACCAAAAACATTCAGTACTTC. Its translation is CASSYGGRRTKNIQYF.

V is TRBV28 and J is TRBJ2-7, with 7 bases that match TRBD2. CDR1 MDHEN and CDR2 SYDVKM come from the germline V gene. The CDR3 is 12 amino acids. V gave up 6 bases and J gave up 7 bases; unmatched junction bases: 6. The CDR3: CASRTGGEEQYV. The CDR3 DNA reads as TGTGCCAGCAGAACGGGGGGAGAAGAGCAGTACGTC.

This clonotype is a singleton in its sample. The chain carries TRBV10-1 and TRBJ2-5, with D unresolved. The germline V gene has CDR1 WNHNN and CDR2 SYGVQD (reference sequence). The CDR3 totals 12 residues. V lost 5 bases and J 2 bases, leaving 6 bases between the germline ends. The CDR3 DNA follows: TGCGCCAGCAGTTCGACTCAAGAGACCCAGTACTTC. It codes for CASSSTQETQYF.

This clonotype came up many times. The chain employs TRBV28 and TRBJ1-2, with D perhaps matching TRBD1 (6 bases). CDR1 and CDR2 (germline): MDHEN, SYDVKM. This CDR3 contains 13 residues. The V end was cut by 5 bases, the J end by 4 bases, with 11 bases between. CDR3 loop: CASSPGDGYGYTF. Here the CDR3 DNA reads TGTGCCAGCAGTCCAGGGGATGGCTATGGCTACACCTTC.

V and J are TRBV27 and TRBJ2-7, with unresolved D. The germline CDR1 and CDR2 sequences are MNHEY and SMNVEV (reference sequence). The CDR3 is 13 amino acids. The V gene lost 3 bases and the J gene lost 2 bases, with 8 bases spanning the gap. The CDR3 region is CASSFPRPYEQYV. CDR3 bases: TGTGCCAGCAGTTTTCCCAGGCCCTACGAGCAGTACGTC.

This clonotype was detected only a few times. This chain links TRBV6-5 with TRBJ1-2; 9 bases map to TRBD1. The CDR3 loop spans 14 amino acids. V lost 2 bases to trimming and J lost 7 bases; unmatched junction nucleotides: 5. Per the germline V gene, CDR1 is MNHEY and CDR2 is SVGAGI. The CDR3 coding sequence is TGTGCCAGCAGTTACGTACAGGGGGCGGTTGGCTACACCTTC. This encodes CASSYVQGAVGYTF.

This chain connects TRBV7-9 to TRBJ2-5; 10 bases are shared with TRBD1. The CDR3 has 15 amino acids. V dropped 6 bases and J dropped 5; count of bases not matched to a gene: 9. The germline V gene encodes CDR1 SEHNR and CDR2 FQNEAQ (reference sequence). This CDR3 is CASRRTGTGVETQYF. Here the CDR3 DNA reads TGTGCCAGCAGGCGGACCGGGACAGGGGTGGAGACCCAGTACTTC.

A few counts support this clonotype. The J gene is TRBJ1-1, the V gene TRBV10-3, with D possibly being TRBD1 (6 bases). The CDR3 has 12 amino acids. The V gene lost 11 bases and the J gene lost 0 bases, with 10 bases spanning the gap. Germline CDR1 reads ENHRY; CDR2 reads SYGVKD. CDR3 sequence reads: CAGGALNTEAFF. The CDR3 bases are TGTGCCGGGGGGGCTCTGAACACTGAAGCTTTCTTT.

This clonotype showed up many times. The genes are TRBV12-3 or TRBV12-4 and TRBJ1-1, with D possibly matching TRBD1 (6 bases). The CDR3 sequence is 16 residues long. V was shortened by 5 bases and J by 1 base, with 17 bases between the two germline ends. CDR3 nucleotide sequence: TGTGCCAGCAGTCCGAACACAGGGAGAACGAACACTGAAGCTTTCTTT. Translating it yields CASSPNTGRTNTEAFF.

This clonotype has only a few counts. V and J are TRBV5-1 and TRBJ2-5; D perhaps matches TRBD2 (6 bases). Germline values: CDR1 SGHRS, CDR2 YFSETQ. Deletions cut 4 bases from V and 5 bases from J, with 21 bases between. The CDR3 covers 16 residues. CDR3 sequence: CASSPGVAEVRETQYF. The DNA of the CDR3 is TGCGCCAGCAGCCCCGGTGTAGCGGAGGTCAGGGAGACCCAGTACTTC.

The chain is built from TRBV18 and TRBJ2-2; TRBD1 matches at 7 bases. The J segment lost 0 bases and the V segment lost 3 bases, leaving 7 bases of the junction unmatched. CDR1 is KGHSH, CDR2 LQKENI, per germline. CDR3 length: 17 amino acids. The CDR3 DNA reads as TGTGCCAGCTCACCTCTCACGACAGGGCCGAACACCGGGGAGCTGTTTTTT. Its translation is CASSPLTTGPNTGELFF.

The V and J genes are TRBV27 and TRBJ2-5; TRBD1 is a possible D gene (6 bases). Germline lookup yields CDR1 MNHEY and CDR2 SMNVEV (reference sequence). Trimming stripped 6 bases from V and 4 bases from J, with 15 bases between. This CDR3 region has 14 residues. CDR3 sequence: CASSRDISAETQYF. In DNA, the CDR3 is TGTGCCAGCAGCCGGGACATATCTGCAGAGACCCAGTACTTC.

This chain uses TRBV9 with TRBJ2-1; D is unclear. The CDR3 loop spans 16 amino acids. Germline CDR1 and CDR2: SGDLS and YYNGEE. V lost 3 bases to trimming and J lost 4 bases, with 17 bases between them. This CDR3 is CASSAETGPEYNEQFF. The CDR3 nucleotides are TGTGCCAGCAGCGCAGAAACCGGGCCTGAGTACAATGAGCAGTTCTTC.

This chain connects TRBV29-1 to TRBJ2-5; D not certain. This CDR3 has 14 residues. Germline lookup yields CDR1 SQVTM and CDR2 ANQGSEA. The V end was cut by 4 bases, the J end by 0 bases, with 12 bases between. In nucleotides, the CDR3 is TGCAGCGTTGGTCAGGCACCAAACCAAGAGACCCAGTACTTC. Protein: CSVGQAPNQETQYF.

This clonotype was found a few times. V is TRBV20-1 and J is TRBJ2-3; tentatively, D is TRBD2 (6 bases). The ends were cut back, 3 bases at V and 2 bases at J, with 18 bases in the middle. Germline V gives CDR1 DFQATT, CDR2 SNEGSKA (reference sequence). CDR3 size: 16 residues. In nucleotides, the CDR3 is TGCAGTGCTAGTTCGGGGGAATCAACCTTCACAGATACGCAGTATTTT. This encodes CSASSGESTFTDTQYF.